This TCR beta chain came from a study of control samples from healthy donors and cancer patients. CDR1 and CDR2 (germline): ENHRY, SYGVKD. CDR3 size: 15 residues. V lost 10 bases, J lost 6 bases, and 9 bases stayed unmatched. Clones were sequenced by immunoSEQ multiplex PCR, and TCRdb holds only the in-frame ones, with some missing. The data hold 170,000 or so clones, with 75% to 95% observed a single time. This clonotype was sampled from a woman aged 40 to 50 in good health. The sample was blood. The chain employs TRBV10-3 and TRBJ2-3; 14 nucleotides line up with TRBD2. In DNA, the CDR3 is TGTGCCACCCGGACTAGCGGGGGGAAGGGGGATACGCAGTATTTT. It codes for CATRTSGGKGDTQYF.